This T cell receptor beta chain was retrieved from a study of blood T cell repertoires in COVID-19. V was cut by 3 bases and J by 8 bases, with 14 bases left in between. Germline CDR1 reads KGHSH; CDR2 reads LQKENI. The CDR3 length is 15 residues. The data were produced by immunoSEQ multiplex PCR, yet TCRdb's version contains in-frame clones alone and is incomplete. The sample includes about 310,000 clones, approximately 90% of them seen just once. Residents of about two dozen US areas, aged about 18 to 100 years, made up the participants. Categorization into cohorts depended on clinical history that participants reported. This clone was observed a single time.

The chain combines TRBV18 with TRBJ1-6; D ambiguous. The sample was PBMCs or T cells enriched from blood (not recorded which). The receptor was derived from a woman between 40 and 50 years old who had recovered from COVID-19. The CDR3 is CASSPVVRRDSPLHF. In DNA form, the CDR3 reads TGTGCCAGCTCACCCGTTGTTCGGCGGGATTCACCCCTCCACTTT.